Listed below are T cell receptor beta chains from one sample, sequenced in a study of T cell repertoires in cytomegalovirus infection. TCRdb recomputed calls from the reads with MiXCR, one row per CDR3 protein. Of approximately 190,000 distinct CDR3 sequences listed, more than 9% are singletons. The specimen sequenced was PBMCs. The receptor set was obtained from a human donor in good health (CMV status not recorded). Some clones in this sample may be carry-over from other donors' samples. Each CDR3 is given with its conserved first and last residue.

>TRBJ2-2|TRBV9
CASSANLGRMNTGELFF
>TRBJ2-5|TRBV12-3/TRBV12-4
CASSLLAGAPGQETQYF
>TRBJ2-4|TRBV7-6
CASSLDGFKYDF
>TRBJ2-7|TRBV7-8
CASSPGPAYEQYF
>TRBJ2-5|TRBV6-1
CASRYTPWTEETQYF
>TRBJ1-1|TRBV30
CAWMDVNTEAFF
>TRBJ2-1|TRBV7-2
CASSWGRDSYNEQFF
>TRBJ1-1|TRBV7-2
CASSASGTTNTEAFF
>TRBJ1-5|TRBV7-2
CASSFGNQPQHF
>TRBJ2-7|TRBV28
CASSSGGGYEQYF
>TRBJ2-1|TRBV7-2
CASSLVLRGGSYNEQFF
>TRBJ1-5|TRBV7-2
CASSLALFSNQPQHF
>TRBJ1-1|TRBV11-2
CASSNRRDANTEAFF
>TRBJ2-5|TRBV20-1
CSARDLRGAGETQYF
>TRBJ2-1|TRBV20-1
CSARTGLREQFF
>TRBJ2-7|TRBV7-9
CASSLPTAYEQYF
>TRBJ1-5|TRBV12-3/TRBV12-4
CASSHRQGDSNQPQHF